These 8 T cell receptor beta chains were all obtained from the same sample, sequenced in a study of beta chain features in type 1 diabetes. All of the isolated RNA was reverse transcribed, so expressed TCRB transcripts were sequenced. The table came from immunoSEQ multiplex PCR; TCRdb's copy has only in-frame clones and leaves some out. The sample yields roughly 240,000 clones, around 25% seen once. Their cognate antigens are unknown. Study results and limitations: For Type 1 diabetes patients, all four CD4+ subsets carried TCRB CDR3s that were moderately but significantly shorter.

Sequencing input: naive CD4+ T cells from blood. All receptors derive from a woman under 40 with type 1 diabetes.

This clone appeared a few times. The chain recombines TRBV9 with TRBJ1-2; TRBD1 might be the D (5 bases). This CDR3 has 14 residues. V was trimmed by 4 bases and J by 4 bases, leaving 14 bases between them. Germline assignment: CDR1 SGDLS and CDR2 YYNGEE. CDR3 coding DNA: TGTGCCAGCAGCCCTCCACAGGCATTCTATGGCTACACCTTC. It yields the protein CASSPPQAFYGYTF.

This clone was seen only a few times. The V and J genes are TRBV9 and TRBJ2-7; D remains unclear. Germline CDR1 SGDLS, CDR2 YYNGEE. V dropped 4 bases and J dropped 6 bases, with 17 bases sitting between them. The CDR3 has 14 amino acids. The CDR3 loop is CASSPRREFAEQYF. In DNA, the CDR3 is TGTGCCAGCAGCCCCCGTCGAGAGTTCGCCGAGCAGTACTTC.

CDR3 nucleotides: TGCGCCAGCAGCTTGGCCCACAATCAGCCCCAGCATTTT. Translated: CASSLAHNQPQHF. The genes are TRBV5-1 and TRBJ1-5; D remains ambiguous. Deletions cut 0 bases from V and 3 bases from J, with 4 bases between. This CDR3 contains 13 residues. Germline assignment: CDR1 SGHRS and CDR2 YFSETQ.

V gene TRBV30 combines with J gene TRBJ1-2; perhaps TRBD1 as D (5 bases). V lost 8 bases and J 6 bases, leaving 13 bases between the germline ends. Germline assignment: CDR1 GTSNPN and CDR2 SVGIG (reference sequence). This CDR3 comprises 11 residues. CDR3 amino acids: CAGYEGDGYTF. The CDR3 DNA is TGTGCCGGCTATGAAGGGGATGGCTACACCTTC. Together with reference TRBV30 and TRBJ1-2, the CDR3 gives the full variable domain: SQTIHQWPATLVQPVGSPLSLECTVEGTSNPNLYWYRQAAGRGLQLLFYSVGIGQISSEVPQNLSASRPQDRQFILSSKKLLLSDSGFYLCAGYEGDGYTFGSGTRLTVV.

The chain links TRBV15 to TRBJ1-5, with D tentatively TRBD1 (5 bases). The germline V gene has CDR1 LNHNV and CDR2 YYDKDF (reference sequence). The CDR3 sequence is 15 residues long. Trimming cost V 0 bases and J 9 bases, with 15 bases left between them. The CDR3 DNA is TGTGCCACCAGCAGAGATTCTCAGGGCCCCAGGCCCCAGCATTTT. Its protein product is CATSRDSQGPRPQHF.

The rearrangement links TRBV18 to TRBJ1-1; possible D gene TRBD1, 6 bases. The CDR3 loop spans 13 amino acids. V dropped 2 bases and J dropped 5 bases, with 9 bases sitting between them. Germline V lookup: CDR1 KGHSH, CDR2 LQKENI. The DNA for the CDR3 is TGTGCCAGCTCACCAACGCAGGGGACTGAAGCTTTCTTT. Protein product: CASSPTQGTEAFF. Full variable domain (rest looked up from reference TRBV18 and TRBJ1-1): NAGVMQNPRHLVRRRGQEARLRCSPMKGHSHVYWYRQLPEEGLKFMVYLQKENIIDESGMPKERFSAEFPKEGPSILRIQQVVRGDSAAYFCASSPTQGTEAFFGQGTRLTVV.

As for this clone: Other DNA sequences in this sample translate to the same CDR3. The chain combines TRBV29-1 with TRBJ1-3, with D possibly being TRBD1 (6 bases). CDR1 and CDR2 (germline): SQVTM, ANQGSEA. This CDR3 region has 14 residues. The V end lost 4 bases, the J end lost 0 bases, and 10 bases lay between the germline ends. The CDR3 sequence: CSVGQASSGNTIYF. In DNA, the CDR3 is TGCAGCGTTGGACAGGCGAGCTCTGGAAACACCATATATTTT.

The gene calls are TRBV10-3 and TRBJ1-5; D might be TRBD1 (6 bases). Germline CDR1 ENHRY, CDR2 SYGVKD. Trimming removed 4 bases from V and 7 bases from J, with 8 bases in between. This CDR3 comprises 12 residues. Here the CDR3 reads CAISGQGQPQHF. CDR3 DNA sequence: TGTGCCATCAGTGGTCAGGGGCAGCCCCAGCATTTT.